This T cell receptor beta chain was captured in a study of blood T cell repertoires in COVID-19. At the level of the study: The cDNA or gDNA used as material had been derived from T cells, B-cell-depleted T cells, or PBMCs.

The length of the CDR3 is 13 residues. V lost 4 bases and J 4 bases, leaving 8 bases between the germline ends. In germline, CDR1 is LGHDT, CDR2 YNNKEL (reference sequence). Generated by immunoSEQ multiplex PCR, the TCRdb table keeps only in-frame clones and is missing some. The sample consists of about 5,000 clones, roughly two thirds of them appearing once. Sequenced: peripheral blood. The TCR sequence derives from a human donor in a cohort sampled during active COVID-19. This rearrangement joins TRBV3-1 (or the pseudogene TRBV3-2) to TRBJ1-5; the D is unclear. CDR3 protein: CASSPGSNQPQHF. CDR3 coding DNA: TGTGCCAGCAGCCCCGGTTCGAATCAGCCCCAGCATTTT.